This T cell receptor (beta chain) was sequenced during a study of vaccination and CD4 T cells after COVID-19. The Oncomine TCR Beta short-read assay was applied to DNA of cultured CD4+ T cells. In TCRdb, the PCR reads were re-called with MiXCR into one record per CDR3 protein. The sample contains 13,000 to 15,000 distinct CDR3 sequences, about 51% of which appear only once. Comment on this clonotype: Its antigen is still unknown.

Sample treatment: approximately nine-day PBMC culture with coronavirus spike peptide pools or control peptides (ViraFEST assay). This sequence originates from a human donor who had recovered from COVID-19. Sequencing was carried out using CD4+ T cells from blood, cultured in vitro.

The CDR3 nucleotides read TGTGCCAGCAGCAACGGGTTTAAGGGTTATACGCAGTATTTT. The encoded protein is CASSNGFKGYTQYF. The rearrangement uses TRBV27 and TRBJ2-3, with unresolved D. Looked up from germline, CDR1 is MNHEY and CDR2 is SMNVEV (reference sequence). V was shortened by 6 bases and J by 7 bases, with 17 bases between the two germline ends. CDR3 length equals 14 residues.